These 6 T cell receptor beta chains were sequenced from one sample in a study of shared clonotypes between healthy human individuals. Produced via immunoSEQ multiplex PCR; TCRdb's table is partial and in-frame only. The sample includes hundreds of thousands of clones, 72% of them seen just once. Sample: memory CD4+ T cells sorted from blood. Subset specified: CD45RA-negative fraction. The receptors come from a woman under 40 in good health.

This chain connects TRBV7-2 to TRBJ2-5; TRBD1 agrees at 8 bases. Germline CDR1 reads SGHTA; CDR2 reads FQGNSA. J lost 7 bases, V lost 2 bases, and 15 bases had no gene match. This CDR3 region has 17 residues. The CDR3 coding sequence is TGTGCCAGCAGCTTAACGGGCAGCAGACAGGGGTCCGGGACCCAGTACTTC. It encodes CASSLTGSRQGSGTQYF.

The sample holds a few counts of this clone. The chain joins TRBV18 to TRBJ1-4; D is undetermined. Trimming removed 4 bases from V and 5 bases from J, with 5 bases in between. Germline V gene lookup returns CDR1 KGHSH and CDR2 LQKENI. The CDR3 is made up of 12 amino acids. The CDR3 sequence is CASSRGNEKLFF. CDR3 DNA: TGTGCCAGCTCACGGGGAAATGAAAAACTGTTTTTT.

The rearrangement links TRBV30 to TRBJ2-1, with TRBD1 matching 7 bases. This CDR3 is 13 amino acids long. Germline V lookup: CDR1 GTSNPN, CDR2 SVGIG (reference sequence). The junction had 2 bases not matched to a gene; V was cut back by 4 bases and J by 2 bases. The CDR3 is CAWNRGTYNEQFF. The CDR3, as DNA: TGTGCCTGGAACAGGGGTACCTACAATGAGCAGTTCTTC.

This clone was seen repeatedly, ten times or more. The identical CDR3 is also encoded by other nucleotide sequences in the sample. This rearrangement joins TRBV5-1 to TRBJ2-1, with TRBD2 identical over 7 bases. Trimming cost V 0 bases and J 4 bases; bases outside gene matches: 4. The CDR3 is 15 amino acids. Germline V gives CDR1 SGHRS, CDR2 YFSETQ. The CDR3 DNA is TGCGCCAGCAGCTTGGCTAGCGGAGCTTACAATGAGCAGTTCTTC. Translating it yields CASSLASGAYNEQFF.

With respect to this clone: This clone may be a read error of a much larger clone one base away. Other DNA sequences in the same sample also yield this CDR3. The gene calls are TRBV6-5 and TRBJ1-1; D is ambiguous. V was cut by 2 bases and J by 0 bases, with 7 bases left in between. This CDR3 region has 14 residues. CDR1 and CDR2 (germline): MNHEY, SVGAGI. The CDR3 nucleotides are TGTGCCAGCAGTTACGGGGTCATGAACACTGAAGCTTTCTTT. Amino acids: CASSYGVMNTEAFF.

A remark on this clone: Being one base from a much bigger clone, this may be a read error. This same CDR3 is encoded by further DNA sequences in the sample. This rearrangement joins TRBV7-9 to TRBJ1-2; a possible D gene is TRBD1 (6 bases). From germline, CDR1 is SEHNR and CDR2 FQNEAQ (reference sequence). V lost 5 bases, J lost 2 bases, and 9 bases lay in between. The CDR3 covers 13 residues. DNA for the CDR3: TGTGCCAGCAGCCCGGGACAAAACTATGGCTACACCTTC. As protein: CASSPGQNYGYTF.